One and the same sample provided the 26 T cell receptor beta chains below, sequenced in a study of tumor-infiltrating lymphocytes in primary liver carcinoma (dated by TCRdb to about 2017). The sequencing machine was an Illumina HiSeq 2500. Starting from around 520 ng total RNA, TCRbeta-specific cDNA was produced by reverse transcription with a constant-region primer and ProtoScript II reverse transcriptase. TCRbeta libraries were built with three nested multiplex PCR rounds, a slightly modified ARM-PCR procedure. Each of the first two PCR rounds ran for nine to eleven cycles and used multiplex TRBV1-TRBV30 forward primers together with a Cbeta reverse primer. In TCRdb, the public reads were trimmed at Q25 with fastp and aligned with MiXCR, with productive beta chains retained. Every CDR3 protein is listed once, alongside the most common genes and DNA of its rows. The sample profile shows about 350,000 distinct CDR3 sequences; roughly 61% of them were found once. The ten largest clones represent 6.5% of the sample.

Blood RNA was extracted from unsorted whole blood using TRIzol reagent, and germline DNA was obtained with the DNeasy Blood & Tissue kit. The sequenced material came from peripheral blood. The receptors come from a middle-aged man with primary liver carcinoma and hepatitis B virus infection.

This clonotype was picked up a small number of times. A much larger clonotype is one base distant, so this may be a read error. J is TRBJ2-7 and V is TRBV29-1; 8 nucleotides match TRBD2. The CDR3 spans 14 residues. V shed 5 bases, J shed 2 bases, and the junction held 8 bases outside the gene matches. Germline V gene data show CDR1 as SQVTM and CDR2 as ANQGSEA. CDR3 DNA sequence: TGCAGCGTTACCAGGACTAGCCTCGCCTACGAGCAGTACTTC. Translated: CSVTRTSLAYEQYF.

The chain couples TRBV6-2 or TRBV6-3 to TRBJ2-1, with 7 bases aligning to TRBD2. Germline values: CDR1 MNHEY, CDR2 SVGEGT. J gave up 10 bases and V 5 bases, and 20 bases lay outside the gene matches. The CDR3 is made up of 17 amino acids. The CDR3 sequence: CASSTSVRCRRGMEQFF. The DNA for the CDR3 is TGTGCCAGCAGTACTAGCGTGAGATGCCGTCGCGGAATGGAGCAGTTCTTC.

The rearrangement links TRBV5-5 to TRBJ2-1; weak D call: TRBD2 (5 bases). Trimming pared 3 bases from V and 6 bases from J, leaving 19 bases between. Per germline, CDR1 SGHKS and CDR2 YYEKEE (reference sequence). The CDR3 is 16 residues long. The CDR3 region is CASSSGSSWDVNEQFF. In DNA, the CDR3 is TGTGCCAGCAGCTCGGGGTCTTCCTGGGATGTCAATGAGCAGTTCTTC.

A note on this clonotype: It may be a read error: a sequence one base away is much more abundant. This rearrangement joins TRBV4-1 to TRBJ2-1; 9 nucleotides match TRBD2. V was clipped by 1 base and J by 8 bases; unmatched bases: 12. CDR1 and CDR2 from the germline V gene are MGHRA and YSYEKL. The CDR3 is made up of 17 amino acids. The CDR3 is CASSQGAVKREAHEQFF. DNA of the CDR3: TGCGCCAGCAGCCAAGGAGCGGTTAAGCGGGAGGCGCATGAGCAGTTCTTC.

Concerning this clonotype itself: Being one base from a much bigger clone, this may be a read error. The V and J genes are TRBV10-3 and TRBJ2-7; TRBD1 matches 8 bases. The CDR3 is 14 residues long. Germline V gene data show CDR1 as ENHRY and CDR2 as SYGVKD. CDR3 protein: CAINEPGQAYEQYF. The CDR3 DNA sequence: TGTGCCATCAATGAGCCGGGACAGGCCTACGAGCAGTACTTC.

The J gene is TRBJ2-7, the V gene TRBV11-2; the D gene is possibly TRBD1 (5 bases). The CDR3 runs 13 residues. V lost 1 base, J lost 12 bases, and 16 bases lay in between. The germline gives CDR1 SGHAT, CDR2 FQNNGV. The CDR3 nucleotides are TGTGCCAGCAGCTTAGGTAGGGGCGACGAGTGGTACTTC. This translates into CASSLGRGDEWYF. Together with reference TRBV11-2 and TRBJ2-7, the CDR3 gives the full variable domain: EAGVAQSPRYKIIEKRQSVAFWCNPISGHATLYWYQQILGQGPKLLIQFQNNGVVDDSQLPKDRFSAERLKGVDSTLKIQPAKLEDSAVYLCASSLGRGDEWYFGPGTRLTVT.

Note on this clonotype: This clone may be a read error of a much larger clone one base away. V usage is TRBV6-2 or TRBV6-3 and J usage is TRBJ2-2; D unresolved. CDR3 size: 11 residues. CDR1 and CDR2 from the germline V gene are MNHEY and SVGEGT. The CDR3 sequence: CTSSVTGELFF. The CDR3 DNA sequence: TGTACCAGTTCTGTCACCGGGGAGCTGTTTTTT.

Concerning this clonotype itself: A much larger clone lies a single base off, so this may be a read error. V gene TRBV6-2 or TRBV6-3 combines with J gene TRBJ1-5; no definite D call. Germline V gene lookup returns CDR1 MNHEY and CDR2 SVGEGT. The CDR3 is made up of 15 amino acids. The CDR3 coding sequence is TGTGCCAGCAGGGCCTGGTTGGGCAGCAGTCAGCCCCAGCATTTT. Translated: CASRAWLGSSQPQHF.

This clonotype was observed once. The chain combines TRBV11-2 with TRBJ2-1; D is unclear. The CDR3 has 14 residues. From germline, CDR1 is SGHAT and CDR2 FQNNGV. The germline V and J ends were trimmed by 7 bases and 5 bases, with 15 bases remaining between them. The CDR3 DNA is TGTGCCAGCAACTATGGTACGGACCACAATGAGCAGTTCTTC. Its protein is CASNYGTDHNEQFF.

This chain joins TRBV7-9 and TRBJ2-5; D is perhaps TRBD1 (7 bases). In germline, CDR1 is SEHNR, CDR2 FQNEAQ (reference sequence). The germline V and J ends were trimmed by 5 bases and 1 base, with 17 bases remaining between them. This CDR3 is built from 16 residues. CDR3 sequence: CASSPSAGDSQETQYF. DNA for the CDR3: TGTGCCAGCAGCCCTAGCGCTGGGGACAGCCAAGAGACCCAGTACTTC.

About this clonotype: The junction departs from germline at one end; a sequencing error may be responsible. The chain employs TRBV11-3 and TRBJ2-1; 14 bases map to TRBD2. The CDR3 length is 18 residues. Germline V gives CDR1 SGHNT, CDR2 YENEEA. The chain's CDR3 is CASRLGLAGDSSYNEQFF. Here the CDR3 DNA reads TGTGCCAGCAGGCTGGGACTAGCGGGAGATAGCTCCTACAATGAGCAGTTCTTT.

The CDR3 sequence is CASRPGQGAPGYTF. The CDR3 DNA follows: TGTGCCAGCAGACCGGGACAGGGGGCGCCTGGCTACACCTTC. The V gene is TRBV6-5, the J gene TRBJ1-2; 12 nucleotides align to TRBD1. This CDR3 spans 14 amino acids. With V trimmed by 6 bases and J by 7 bases, 6 bases remained unmatched. The germline gives CDR1 MNHEY, CDR2 SVGAGI.

This clonotype was seen more than once but under ten times. V is TRBV2 and J is TRBJ1-4; TRBD1 matches 8 bases. The V and J ends lost 6 bases and 3 bases, in that order; junction bases with no gene match: 6. This CDR3 region has 15 residues. CDR1 and CDR2 (germline): SNHLY, FYNNEI. The CDR3 DNA follows: TGTGCCAGCAGGCGGGACAGGCCGCCTAATGAAAAACTGTTTTTT. Residues: CASRRDRPPNEKLFF.

A word on this clonotype: The junction departs from germline at one end; a sequencing error may be responsible. V is TRBV6-2 or TRBV6-3 and J is TRBJ2-5; tentative D call: TRBD2 (5 bases). Germline V gene data show CDR1 as MNHEY and CDR2 as SVGEGT. The CDR3 consists of 11 residues. In DNA, the CDR3 is TGTGCCAGCACCAGAGCGGAGATCCAGTACTTT. As protein: CASTRAEIQYF.

The chain is built from TRBV11-2 and TRBJ2-3; 12 bases match TRBD2. The CDR3 runs to 16 residues. Per the germline V gene, CDR1 is SGHAT and CDR2 is FQNNGV. J was trimmed by 11 bases and V by 5 bases; bases with no gene match: 14. The CDR3 DNA reads as TGTGCCAGCAGCCCCAATCTAGCGGGAGGGCCGAGGATGCAGTATTTT. Its translation is CASSPNLAGGPRMQYF.

The chain links TRBV4-1 to TRBJ2-7; 11 bases are a match to TRBD2. Germline lookup yields CDR1 MGHRA and CDR2 YSYEKL. The V and J ends lost 3 bases and 5 bases, in that order; junction bases with no gene match: 6. The CDR3 length is 15 residues. The CDR3 is CASSQILLAGDEQYF. CDR3 nucleotides: TGCGCCAGCAGCCAGATACTACTAGCGGGAGACGAGCAGTACTTC.

The table lists this clonotype with a few counts. The J gene is TRBJ2-3, the V gene TRBV24-1; D call uncertain. The CDR3 sequence is 12 residues long. Trimming stripped 6 bases from V and 5 bases from J, with 8 bases between. CDR1 is KGHDR, CDR2 SFDVKD, per germline. The CDR3 DNA reads TGTGCCACCAGTTCTGGCGGAGATACGCAGTATTTT. It specifies CATSSGGDTQYF.

The rearrangement links TRBV29-1 to TRBJ2-5; D possibly corresponds to TRBD1 (6 bases). There are 13 residues in the CDR3. Trimming pared 4 bases from V and 2 bases from J, leaving 11 bases between. Looked up from germline, CDR1 is SQVTM and CDR2 is ANQGSEA. CDR3 coding DNA: TGCAGCGTTGGGGGGCCACTACAAGAGACCCAGTACTTC. As protein: CSVGGPLQETQYF.

A note on this clonotype: This CDR3 is missing its conserved last phenylalanine or tryptophan, likely due to a read error. This rearrangement joins TRBV14 to TRBJ2-7; D is uncertain. From germline, CDR1 is SGHDN and CDR2 FVKESK. V was shortened by 0 bases and J by 6 bases, with 15 bases between the two germline ends. This CDR3 has 15 amino acids. The CDR3 DNA follows: TGTGCCAGCAGCCAAGACGGGTTAGTCTTGGGCGAGCAGTACTCC. It encodes CASSQDGLVLGEQYS.

This clonotype appeared a few times. The chain employs TRBV5-4 and TRBJ2-1, with 7 bases that match TRBD2. Germline CDR1 and CDR2: SGHNT and YYREEE (reference sequence). Trimming cost V 0 bases and J 6 bases; bases outside gene matches: 6. This CDR3 region has 15 residues. This chain's CDR3 is CASSLGPSGSNEQFF. CDR3 in DNA: TGTGCCAGCAGCTTGGGCCCTAGCGGTAGCAATGAGCAGTTCTTC.

With regard to this clonotype: This clone may be a read error of a much larger clone one base away. The gene calls are TRBV12-3 or TRBV12-4 and TRBJ2-5; no definite D call. There are 13 residues in the CDR3. The CDR3 spells CASTLGHQETQYF. CDR3 sequence (DNA): TGTGCCAGCACTTTAGGACACCAAGAGACCCAGTACTTC.

Comment on this clonotype: At one end the junction does not follow the germline gene, possibly because of a read error. The chain is built from TRBV4-3 and TRBJ1-5; tentative D call: TRBD1 (5 bases). CDR1 and CDR2 from the germline V gene are LGHNA and YSLEER. The CDR3 covers 15 residues. This CDR3 reads CASSRDPGPNQPQHF. CDR3 nucleotide sequence: TGTGCCAGCAGCCGAGATCCAGGGCCCAATCAGCCCCAGCATTTT.

As to this clonotype: A much larger clone lies a single base off, so this may be a read error. The chain combines TRBV12-3 or TRBV12-4 with TRBJ2-7, with 7 positions matching TRBD1. The CDR3 sequence is 12 residues long. The junction had 4 bases not matched to a gene; V was cut back by 5 bases and J by 6 bases. The CDR3 DNA sequence: TGTGCCAGCAGTGGAGACAGGGTCGAGCAGTACTTC. Translating gives CASSGDRVEQYF.

Notes on this clonotype: Mismatch with germline at one junction end may stem from a read error. Here the CDR3 reads CASSSPPDTRYF. Written as DNA, the CDR3 is TGTGCCAGCAGCTCCCCCCCAGATACGCGGTATTTT. The chain employs TRBV7-8 and TRBJ2-3; unclear D gene. Germline-derived CDR1 and CDR2 are SGHVS and FQNEAQ. The CDR3 has 12 amino acids.

The sample holds a few counts of this clonotype. V and J are TRBV28 and TRBJ1-2, with D unclear. CDR3 length: 14 residues. V lost 3 bases and J 2 bases, leaving 10 bases between the germline ends. The germline CDR1 and CDR2 sequences are MDHEN and SYDVKM. This chain's CDR3 is CASSLAHLNYGYTF. CDR3 nucleotides: TGTGCCAGCAGTTTGGCCCATTTAAACTATGGCTACACCTTC.

This clonotype qualifies as medium-sized. The chain is built from TRBV11-2 and TRBJ2-2, with D tentatively TRBD1 or TRBD2 (5 bases each). The CDR3 sequence is 16 residues long. The germline V gene encodes CDR1 SGHAT and CDR2 FQNNGV. V was pared by 6 bases and J by 5 bases, with 19 bases between. CDR3 amino acids: CASSSISGRGTGELFF. DNA for the CDR3: TGTGCCAGCAGTTCCATTTCAGGGAGAGGGACCGGGGAGCTGTTTTTT.